This is a list of T cell receptor beta chains from one sample in a study. TCRdb re-called the 5' RACE reads with MiXCR, one entry per CDR3 protein. The sample yields around 50,000 distinct CDR3 sequences, approximately 26% seen once. Sequencing was carried out using tumor-infiltrating Tregs sorted from the breast tumor. These receptors came from a female donor with breast cancer. CDR3s include the opening cysteine and the closing phenylalanine or tryptophan. D genes are given only for firm matches. Clone size is given for some rows only: seen once, a few or many times, or a class if the clone is expanded.

d_gene: -; v_gene: TRBV7-2; j_gene: TRBJ2-1; abundance: few; CDR3aa: CASSLEVSYNEQFF; CDR3nt: TGTGCCAGCAGCTTAGAAGTGTCGTACAATGAGCAGTTCTTC
d_gene: TRBD1; v_gene: TRBV28; j_gene: TRBJ1-5; abundance: few; CDR3aa: CASSQTGSNQPQHF; CDR3nt: TGTGCCAGCAGTCAGACAGGGAGCAATCAGCCCCAGCATTTT
d_gene: TRBD1; v_gene: TRBV5-1; j_gene: TRBJ2-7; abundance: -; CDR3aa: CASWRGQGAYEQYF; CDR3nt: TGCGCCAGCTGGAGGGGACAGGGGGCGTACGAGCAGTACTTC
d_gene: -; v_gene: TRBV5-4; j_gene: TRBJ2-4; abundance: -; CDR3aa: CASSPKGEAKNIQYF; CDR3nt: TGTGCCAGCAGCCCAAAGGGAGAAGCCAAAAACATTCAGTACTTC
d_gene: TRBD2; v_gene: TRBV11-2; j_gene: TRBJ2-5; abundance: -; CDR3aa: CASSFSGGQETQYF; CDR3nt: TGTGCCAGCAGCTTCAGCGGGGGGCAAGAGACCCAGTACTTC
d_gene: TRBD1; v_gene: TRBV6-6; j_gene: TRBJ1-5; abundance: -; CDR3aa: CASSSPKGQAGGNQPQHF; CDR3nt: TGTGCCAGCAGCTCCCCCAAAGGACAGGCTGGGGGCAATCAGCCCCAGCATTTT
d_gene: TRBD1; v_gene: TRBV29-1; j_gene: TRBJ1-1; abundance: -; CDR3aa: CSVVKRQGMNTEAFF; CDR3nt: TGCAGCGTCGTCAAGAGACAGGGGATGAACACTGAAGCTTTCTTT
d_gene: TRBD2; v_gene: TRBV20-1; j_gene: TRBJ2-5; abundance: -; CDR3aa: CSARPGLVSGETQYF; CDR3nt: TGCAGTGCCCGCCCGGGACTAGTAAGCGGAGAGACCCAGTACTTC
d_gene: -; v_gene: TRBV7-2; j_gene: TRBJ1-4; abundance: -; CDR3aa: CASSPSGTAGEKLFF; CDR3nt: TGTGCCAGCAGCCCCTCCGGGACGGCGGGGGAAAAACTGTTTTTT
d_gene: TRBD1; v_gene: TRBV18; j_gene: TRBJ2-7; abundance: -; CDR3aa: CASSPNVRQGYEQYF; CDR3nt: TGTGCCAGCTCACCGAATGTCCGACAGGGATACGAGCAGTACTTC
d_gene: -; v_gene: TRBV20-1; j_gene: TRBJ2-1; abundance: few; CDR3aa: CSALVRNNEQFF; CDR3nt: TGCAGTGCTTTGGTCAGAAACAATGAGCAGTTCTTC
d_gene: -; v_gene: TRBV6-1; j_gene: TRBJ2-3; abundance: -; CDR3aa: CASSSFSDTQYF; CDR3nt: TGTGCCAGCAGTTCCTTCTCAGATACGCAGTATTTT
d_gene: TRBD1; v_gene: TRBV7-6; j_gene: TRBJ2-3; abundance: few; CDR3aa: CASSLGTGGPDTQYF; CDR3nt: TGTGCTAGCAGCTTAGGGACAGGGGGCCCAGATACGCAGTATTTT